This passage covers 10 T cell receptor beta chains from one sample sequenced in a study of early T cells in non-severe SARS-CoV-2 infection. TCRdb fed the 5' RACE reads into MiXCR, producing one record per CDR3 protein. In the table there are around 76,000 distinct CDR3 sequences, around 11% of which are singletons. The sequencing sample was made of whole blood. The receptors derive from an adult who was a healthcare worker with PCR-confirmed SARS-CoV-2 infection or an uninfected control (not recorded which).

This clonotype was recorded at least ten times. The CDR3 DNA sequence: TGCAGTGCTAGGGCCTCGTTGCGTTCACCCCTCCACTTT. Protein product: CSARASLRSPLHF. V gene TRBV20-1 combines with J gene TRBJ1-6; D is undetermined. Trimming cost V 3 bases and J 9 bases, with 12 bases left between them. The CDR3 spans 13 residues. CDR1 is DFQATT and CDR2 is SNEGSKA in the germline V gene (reference sequence).

CDR3 loop: CASSPFGRSYTF. For the CDR3, the DNA is TGCGCCAGCAGCCCGTTCGGCAGGAGCTACACCTTC. The chain is built from TRBV10-2 and TRBJ1-2; D gene unclear. Germline CDR1 is WSHSY and CDR2 is SAAADI. V lost 6 bases and J 9 bases, leaving 14 bases between the germline ends. This CDR3 has 12 residues.

The chain couples TRBV5-1 to TRBJ1-1; a possible D gene is TRBD1 (5 bases). The germline CDR1 and CDR2 sequences are SGHRS and YFSETQ. This CDR3 has 14 amino acids. V lost 0 bases to trimming and J lost 5 bases, with 11 bases between them. This CDR3 reads CASSLDLRGTEAFF. Here the CDR3 DNA reads TGCGCCAGCAGCTTGGATCTTAGGGGAACTGAAGCTTTCTTT.

This clonotype was seen only a few times. The rearrangement joins TRBV6-5 to TRBJ2-5; perhaps D is TRBD1 or TRBD2 (6 bases each). This CDR3 contains 15 residues. CDR1 MNHEY and CDR2 SVGAGI come from the germline V gene. The germline V and J ends were trimmed by 7 bases and 4 bases, with 19 bases remaining between them. The CDR3 DNA sequence: TGTGCCAGCATCGAAAATTGGGGGGCCAGAGAGACCCAGTACTTC. Translated: CASIENWGARETQYF.

The sample holds a few counts of this clonotype. V is TRBV3-1 and J is TRBJ2-2; TRBD1 aligns across 7 bases. This CDR3 has 16 amino acids. V lost 7 bases to trimming and J lost 7 bases; unmatched junction nucleotides: 15. Germline V gene sequence: CDR1 LGHDT, CDR2 YNNKEL (reference sequence). Written as DNA, the CDR3 is TGTGCCAGCACCCTAAGTCGACAGGGAATAGGCGGGGAGCTGTTTTTT. It specifies CASTLSRQGIGGELFF.

This clonotype was seen only a few times. The chain links TRBV5-4 to TRBJ2-7; no firm D call. V lost 0 bases to trimming and J lost 2 bases, with 6 bases between them. Germline CDR1 is SGHNT and CDR2 is YYREEE (reference sequence). This CDR3 is 13 amino acids long. CDR3 in DNA: TGTGCCAGCAGCTTGGGACCGCCCTACGAGCAGTACTTC. It specifies CASSLGPPYEQYF.

This clonotype was found a few times. The chain employs TRBV6-6 and TRBJ1-1; D uncertain. Germline V CDR1 and CDR2: MNHNY, SVGAGI (reference sequence). The V end was cut by 2 bases, the J end by 4 bases, with 11 bases between. CDR3 length: 14 residues. CDR3: CASSYLEATTEAFF. The CDR3, as DNA: TGTGCCAGCAGTTACCTCGAAGCGACCACTGAAGCTTTCTTT.

This clonotype was detected only a few times. The chain employs TRBV29-1 and TRBJ2-7, with D perhaps TRBD1 (5 bases). Trimming pared 5 bases from V and 4 bases from J, leaving 15 bases between. This CDR3 region has 13 residues. Germline CDR1 SQVTM, CDR2 ANQGSEA. For the CDR3, the DNA is TGCAGCGTTAGGGTCAGGTCAGGGTACGAGCAGTACTTC. As protein: CSVRVRSGYEQYF.

The J gene is TRBJ1-1, the V gene TRBV3-1; tentative D call: TRBD1 (5 bases). The length of the CDR3 is 15 residues. Trimming stripped 4 bases from V and 0 bases from J, with 12 bases between. Germline assignment: CDR1 LGHDT and CDR2 YNNKEL (reference sequence). CDR3 in DNA: TGTGCCAGCAGCCTGCGGGGGATGCTGAACACTGAAGCTTTCTTT. Protein product: CASSLRGMLNTEAFF.

The V gene is TRBV7-9, the J gene TRBJ1-2; unclear D gene. Trimming left V 5 bases short and J 4 bases short, with 8 bases between. The CDR3 has 12 amino acids. Germline lookup yields CDR1 SEHNR and CDR2 FQNEAQ (reference sequence). CDR3 residues: CASSGGSYGYTF. The DNA of the CDR3 is TGTGCCAGCAGCGGAGGGAGCTATGGCTACACCTTC.